This T cell receptor (beta chain) was recovered during a study of PD-1 blockade in classical Hodgkin lymphoma. Relapse after autologous stem cell transplantation occurred in every patient, and brentuximab vedotin exposure varied. The CDR3 has 14 residues. V lost 4 bases, J lost 1 base, and 5 bases lay in between. CDR1 and CDR2 (germline): SGHTA, FQGTGA. The protocol was immunoSEQ multiplex PCR, while the TCRdb copy is restricted to in-frame clones and leaves out a portion. The table lists about 36,000 clones, approximately 69% of them singletons. Sequences were derived from peripheral blood mononuclear cells (PBMCs), sampled before the second cycle of nivolumab. The chain links TRBV7-3 to TRBJ2-6; D not certain. The sequence was collected from a human donor with classical Hodgkin lymphoma. CDR3 sequence reads: CASSSQSGANVLTF. CDR3 bases: TGTGCCAGCAGCTCCCAATCTGGGGCCAACGTCCTGACTTTC.